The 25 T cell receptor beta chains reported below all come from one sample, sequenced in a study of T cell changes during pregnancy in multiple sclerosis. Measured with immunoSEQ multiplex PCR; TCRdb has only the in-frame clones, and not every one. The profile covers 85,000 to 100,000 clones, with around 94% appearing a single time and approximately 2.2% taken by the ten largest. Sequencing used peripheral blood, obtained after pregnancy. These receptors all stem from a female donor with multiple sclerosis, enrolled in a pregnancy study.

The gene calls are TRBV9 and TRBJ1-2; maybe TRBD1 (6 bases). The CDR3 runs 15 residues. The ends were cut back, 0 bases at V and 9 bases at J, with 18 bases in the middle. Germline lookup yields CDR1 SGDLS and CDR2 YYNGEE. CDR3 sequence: CASSVGHREAPRYTF. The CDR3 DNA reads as TGTGCCAGCAGCGTAGGTCACAGGGAAGCCCCCCGCTACACCTTC.

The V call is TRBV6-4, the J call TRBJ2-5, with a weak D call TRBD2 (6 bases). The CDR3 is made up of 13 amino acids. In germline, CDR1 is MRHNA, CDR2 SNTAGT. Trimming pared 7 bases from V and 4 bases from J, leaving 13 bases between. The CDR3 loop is CASIFNGGETQYF. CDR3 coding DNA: TGTGCCAGCATCTTCAACGGGGGAGAGACCCAGTACTTC.

CDR3: CASSVRQGALDTQYF. Written as DNA, the CDR3 is TGTGCCAGCAGTGTACGGCAGGGGGCCTTAGATACGCAGTATTTT. J is TRBJ2-3 and V is TRBV2, with 8 bases lining up with TRBD1. Germline assignment: CDR1 SNHLY and CDR2 FYNNEI. Losses at the gene ends were 4 bases for V and 5 bases for J; bases not matched to a gene: 8. This CDR3 is 15 amino acids long.

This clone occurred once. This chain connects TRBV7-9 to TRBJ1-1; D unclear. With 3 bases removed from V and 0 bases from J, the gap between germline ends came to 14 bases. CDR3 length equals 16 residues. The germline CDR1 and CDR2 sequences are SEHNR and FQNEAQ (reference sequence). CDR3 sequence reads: CASSFEGYGMNTEAFF. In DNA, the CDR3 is TGTGCCAGCAGCTTTGAGGGATACGGGATGAACACTGAAGCTTTCTTT.

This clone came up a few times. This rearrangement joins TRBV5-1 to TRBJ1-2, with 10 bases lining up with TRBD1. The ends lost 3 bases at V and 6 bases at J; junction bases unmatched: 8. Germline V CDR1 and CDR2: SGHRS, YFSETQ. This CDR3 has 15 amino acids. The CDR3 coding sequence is TGCGCCAGCAGCTCAGACAGGGGGCGCGAGGATGGCTACACCTTC. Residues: CASSSDRGREDGYTF.

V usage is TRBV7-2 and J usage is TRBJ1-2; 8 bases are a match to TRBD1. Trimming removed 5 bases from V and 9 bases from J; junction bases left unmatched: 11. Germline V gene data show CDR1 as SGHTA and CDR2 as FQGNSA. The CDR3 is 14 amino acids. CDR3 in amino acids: CASSRDRGSTRYTF. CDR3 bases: TGTGCCAGCAGCCGAGACAGGGGAAGTACGCGCTACACCTTC.

In DNA, the CDR3 is TGTGCCAGCAGCCTAGGTTGGCGAGGGGAGCAGTACTTC. Translated, it gives CASSLGWRGEQYF. V and J are TRBV11-2 and TRBJ2-7; TRBD2 might be the D (5 bases). Germline V gene lookup returns CDR1 SGHAT and CDR2 FQNNGV. The CDR3 is made up of 13 amino acids. V was cut by 5 bases and J by 7 bases, with 15 bases left in between.

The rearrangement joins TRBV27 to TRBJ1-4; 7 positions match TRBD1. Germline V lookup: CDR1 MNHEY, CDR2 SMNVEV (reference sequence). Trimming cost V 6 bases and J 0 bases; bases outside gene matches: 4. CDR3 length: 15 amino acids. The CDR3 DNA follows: TGTGCCAGCAGGGGACAGATTGCAACTAATGAAAAACTGTTTTTT. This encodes CASRGQIATNEKLFF.

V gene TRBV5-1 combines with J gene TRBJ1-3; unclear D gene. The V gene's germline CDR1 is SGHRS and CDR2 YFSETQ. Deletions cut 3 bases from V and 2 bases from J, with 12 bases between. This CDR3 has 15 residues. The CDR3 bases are TGCGCCAGCAGCTCCTTTGGGAGGACTGGAAACACCATATATTTT. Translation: CASSSFGRTGNTIYF.

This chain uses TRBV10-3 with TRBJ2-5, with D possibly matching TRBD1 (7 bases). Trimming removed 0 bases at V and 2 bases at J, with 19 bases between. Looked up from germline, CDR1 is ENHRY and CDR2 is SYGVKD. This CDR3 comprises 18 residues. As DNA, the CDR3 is TGTGCCATCAGTGAGTCGAGGGTCGGAGGGGGCCCTCAAGAGACCCAGTACTTC. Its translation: CAISESRVGGGPQETQYF.

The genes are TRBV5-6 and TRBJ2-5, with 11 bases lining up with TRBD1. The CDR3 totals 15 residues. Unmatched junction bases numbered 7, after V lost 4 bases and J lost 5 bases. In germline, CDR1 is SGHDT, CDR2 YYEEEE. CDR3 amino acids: CASSTGQGAGETQYF. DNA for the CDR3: TGTGCCAGCAGCACTGGACAGGGGGCGGGGGAGACCCAGTACTTC.

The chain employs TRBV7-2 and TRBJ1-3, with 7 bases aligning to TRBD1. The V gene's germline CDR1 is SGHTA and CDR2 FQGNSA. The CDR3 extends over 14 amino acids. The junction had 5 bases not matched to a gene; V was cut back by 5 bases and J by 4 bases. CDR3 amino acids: CASSKTGSGNTIYF. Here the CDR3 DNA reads TGTGCCAGCAGCAAGACAGGGTCCGGAAACACCATATATTTT.

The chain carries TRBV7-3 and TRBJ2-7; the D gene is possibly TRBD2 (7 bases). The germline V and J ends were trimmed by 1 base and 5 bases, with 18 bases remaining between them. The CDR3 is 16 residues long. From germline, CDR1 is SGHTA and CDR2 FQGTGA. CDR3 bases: TGTGCCAGCAGCTTAAAGGGTAGGGGGGGAAATAACGAGCAGTACTTC. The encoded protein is CASSLKGRGGNNEQYF.

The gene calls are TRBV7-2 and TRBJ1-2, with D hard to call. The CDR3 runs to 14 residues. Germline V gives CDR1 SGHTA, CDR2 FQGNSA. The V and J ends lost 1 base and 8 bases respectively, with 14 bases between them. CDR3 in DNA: TGTGCCAGCAGCTTAGTGCCTGGCCCGGAGGGCTACACCTTC. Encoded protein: CASSLVPGPEGYTF.

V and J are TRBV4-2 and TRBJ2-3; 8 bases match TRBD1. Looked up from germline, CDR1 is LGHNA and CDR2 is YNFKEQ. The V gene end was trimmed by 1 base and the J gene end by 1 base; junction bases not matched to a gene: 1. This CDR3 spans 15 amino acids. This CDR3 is CASSQGGQGTDTQYF. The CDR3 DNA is TGTGCCAGCAGCCAAGGGGGACAGGGCACAGATACGCAGTATTTT.

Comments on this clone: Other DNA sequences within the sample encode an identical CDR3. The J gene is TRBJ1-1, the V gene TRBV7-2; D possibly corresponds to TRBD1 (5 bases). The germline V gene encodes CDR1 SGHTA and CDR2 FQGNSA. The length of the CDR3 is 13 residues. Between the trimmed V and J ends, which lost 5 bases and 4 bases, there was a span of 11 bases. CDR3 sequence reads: CASSAGQGTEAFF. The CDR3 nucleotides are TGTGCCAGCAGCGCAGGACAAGGCACTGAAGCTTTCTTT.

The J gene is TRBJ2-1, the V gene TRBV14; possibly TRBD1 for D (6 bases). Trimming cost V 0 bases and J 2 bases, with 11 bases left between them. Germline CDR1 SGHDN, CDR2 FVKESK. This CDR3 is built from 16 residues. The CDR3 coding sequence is TGTGCCAGCAGCCAAGATTGGGGGCGAGCCTACAATGAGCAGTTCTTC. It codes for CASSQDWGRAYNEQFF.

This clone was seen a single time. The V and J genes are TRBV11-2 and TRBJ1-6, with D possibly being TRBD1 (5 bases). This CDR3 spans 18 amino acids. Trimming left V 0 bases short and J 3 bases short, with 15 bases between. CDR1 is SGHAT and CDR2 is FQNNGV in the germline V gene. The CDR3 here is CASSLDGMGTYYNSPLHF. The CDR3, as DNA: TGTGCCAGCAGCTTAGATGGGATGGGGACTTACTATAATTCACCCCTCCACTTT.

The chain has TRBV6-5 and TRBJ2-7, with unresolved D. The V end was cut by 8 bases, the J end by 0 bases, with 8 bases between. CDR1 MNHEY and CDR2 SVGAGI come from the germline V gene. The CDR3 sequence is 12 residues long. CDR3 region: CASGGSSYEQYF. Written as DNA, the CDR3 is TGTGCCAGCGGTGGCAGCTCCTACGAGCAGTACTTC.

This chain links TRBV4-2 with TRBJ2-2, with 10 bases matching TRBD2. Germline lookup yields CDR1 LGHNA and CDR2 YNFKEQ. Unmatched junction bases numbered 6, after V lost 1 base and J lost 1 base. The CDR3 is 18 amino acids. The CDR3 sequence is CASSQASASGGNTGELFF. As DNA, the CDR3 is TGTGCCAGCAGCCAAGCGTCGGCTAGCGGGGGGAACACCGGGGAGCTGTTTTTT.

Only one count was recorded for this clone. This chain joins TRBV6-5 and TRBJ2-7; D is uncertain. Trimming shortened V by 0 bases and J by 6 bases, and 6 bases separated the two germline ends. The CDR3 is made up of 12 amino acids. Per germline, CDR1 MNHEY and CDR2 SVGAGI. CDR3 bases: TGTGCCAGCAGTTACTCTCCCCTCGAGCAGTACTTC. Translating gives CASSYSPLEQYF.

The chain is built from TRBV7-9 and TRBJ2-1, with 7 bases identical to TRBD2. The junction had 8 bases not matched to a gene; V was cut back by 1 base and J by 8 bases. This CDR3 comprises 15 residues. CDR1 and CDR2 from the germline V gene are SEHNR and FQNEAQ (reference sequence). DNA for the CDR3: TGTGCCAGCAGCTTAGATGCGGGAGCTTTAGATGAGCAGTTCTTC. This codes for CASSLDAGALDEQFF.

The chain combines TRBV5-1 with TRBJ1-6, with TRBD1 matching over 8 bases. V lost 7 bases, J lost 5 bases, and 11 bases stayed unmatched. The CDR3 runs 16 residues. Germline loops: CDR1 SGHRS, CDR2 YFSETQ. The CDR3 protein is CASSPTGDSNNSPLHF. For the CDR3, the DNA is TGCGCCAGCTCACCGACAGGGGACTCGAATAATTCACCCCTCCACTTT.

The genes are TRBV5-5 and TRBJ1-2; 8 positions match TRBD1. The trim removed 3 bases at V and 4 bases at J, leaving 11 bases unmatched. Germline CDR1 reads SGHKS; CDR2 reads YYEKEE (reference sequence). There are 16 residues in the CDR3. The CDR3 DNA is TGTGCCAGCAGCTCGGACCAGGGGGCGCCGGGCTATGGCTACACCTTC. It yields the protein CASSSDQGAPGYGYTF.

In nucleotides, the CDR3 is TGCGCCAGCAGCTTTGACAGGGGATGGGGAATCCTGAACACTGAAGCTTTCTTT. Translation: CASSFDRGWGILNTEAFF. This chain joins TRBV5-1 and TRBJ1-1, with 8 bases that match TRBD1. Unmatched junction bases numbered 12, after V lost 2 bases and J lost 0 bases. This CDR3 has 18 residues. In germline, CDR1 is SGHRS, CDR2 YFSETQ.